This TCR beta chain derives from a study of T-cell memory formation after mild COVID-19. Study-wide background: Largely donor-specific TCR clusters were found. Study conclusions and caveats: Whereas later expanders leaned CD4+, clones contracting day 15 to 85 showed a balanced CD4/CD8 makeup. The CD4+ clones that contracted clustered mainly within CM and EM, and the CD8+ clones concentrated in EMRA.

CDR1 and CDR2 (germline): SGHRS, YFSETQ. V dropped 6 bases and J dropped 3 bases, with 16 bases sitting between them. CDR3 length: 15 amino acids. TCRdb recomputed calls from the 5' RACE reads with MiXCR, one row per CDR3 protein. This sample carries about 35,000 distinct CDR3 sequences, roughly 20% of them seen once, and the ten largest clones take about 1.5%. This clonotype was counted many times. Its antigen is undetermined. The source is an adult who had mild COVID-19 (a few samples of this study predate the infection). Cell type and time point are not known. Sequencing was carried out using PBMCs or a T cell subset sorted from them (not recorded which). V usage is TRBV5-1 and J usage is TRBJ2-1, with D maybe TRBD2 (6 bases). The CDR3 bases are TGCGCCAGCATCCGCGGGACCGGGGGCTACAATGAGCAGTTCTTC. Residues: CASIRGTGGYNEQFF.